The TCR beta chain described here comes from a study of T-cell reconstitution after alpha-beta-depleted transplantation in children. This sample's TCRbeta library carried unique molecular identifier barcodes. Via MiXCR, TCRdb re-called the PCR reads, giving one row per CDR3 protein. The data contain around 580,000 distinct CDR3 sequences, roughly 30% of them singletons. Of note for this clonotype: What it binds is unknown.

Study results and caveats: T-cell counts and diversity at one year following transplant were attributed mainly to newly produced T cells. Recipient T cells and thymic progenitors that survived were the source of the high TCRbeta diversity seen at day 60 in some patients. By about two months after transplant, alpha-beta T cells reportedly arose from several hundred graft clones that had expanded.

The germline V gene encodes CDR1 WNHNN and CDR2 SYGVQD (reference sequence). V gave up 0 bases and J gave up 14 bases, with 14 bases separating them. CDR3 length: 13 amino acids. The genes are TRBV10-1 and TRBJ2-1; perhaps D is TRBD1 or TRBD2 (5 bases each). This TCR was sampled from a boy younger than two with Wiskott-Aldrich syndrome, due to receive a stem cell transplant. The input for sequencing was PBMCs, taken before TCRalphabeta/CD19-depleted stem cell transplant. CDR3 DNA sequence: TGCGCCAGCAGTGAGTCCGGCAGGGACGTCGAGTTCTTC. This sequence encodes CASSESGRDVEFF.